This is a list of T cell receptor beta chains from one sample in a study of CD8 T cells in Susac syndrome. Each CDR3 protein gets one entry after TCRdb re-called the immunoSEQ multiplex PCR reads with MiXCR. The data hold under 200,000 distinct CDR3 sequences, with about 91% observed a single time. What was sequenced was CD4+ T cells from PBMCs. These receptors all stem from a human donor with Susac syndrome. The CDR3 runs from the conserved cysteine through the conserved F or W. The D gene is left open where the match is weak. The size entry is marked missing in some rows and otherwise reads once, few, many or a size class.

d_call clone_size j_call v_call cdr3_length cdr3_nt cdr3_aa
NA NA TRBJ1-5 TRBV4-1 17 TGCGCCAGCAGCCAAGATTTCGGGGCCACGGGAAATCAGCCCCAGCATTTT CASSQDFGATGNQPQHF
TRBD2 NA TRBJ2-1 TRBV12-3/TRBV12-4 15 TGTGCCAGCAGTAATAGCGGGAGTTCCTACAATGAGCAGTTCTTC CASSNSGSSYNEQFF
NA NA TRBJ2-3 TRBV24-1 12 TGTGCCACCAGTGCGTCGGGAGATACGCAGTATTTT CATSASGDTQYF
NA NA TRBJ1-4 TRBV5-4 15 TGTGCCAGCAGCCCCGGGGGCAGGGCGCCTGAAAAACTGTTTTTT CASSPGGRAPEKLFF
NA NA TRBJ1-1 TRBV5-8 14 TGTGCCAGCAGTCGTCAGGAGGGCATTGCTGAAGCTTTCTTT CASSRQEGIAEAFF
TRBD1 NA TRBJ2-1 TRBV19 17 TGTGCCAGTAGTGGGTCCCCGGGACAGGGGGCGAGGAATGAGCAGTTCTTC CASSGSPGQGARNEQFF
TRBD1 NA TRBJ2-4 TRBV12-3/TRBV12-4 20 TGTGCCAGCAGTTTTAGGATAGGGACAGTCTCTAATTTAGCCAAAAACATTCAGTACTTC CASSFRIGTVSNLAKNIQYF
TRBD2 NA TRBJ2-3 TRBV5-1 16 TGCGCCAGCAGCAACGCACTAGCGCCTAGCACAGATACGCAGTATTTT CASSNALAPSTDTQYF
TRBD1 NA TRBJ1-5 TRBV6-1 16 TGTGCCAGCAGTCGAAGGCCCGGGACAGACGATCAGCCCCAGCATTTT CASSRRPGTDDQPQHF
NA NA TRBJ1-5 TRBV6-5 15 TGTGCCAGCAGGATGAACACGGCTAGCAATCAGCCCCAGCATTTT CASRMNTASNQPQHF
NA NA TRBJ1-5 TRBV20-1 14 TGCAGTGCTAGAGCCTCGACTGGGAATCAGCCCCAGCATTTT CSARASTGNQPQHF
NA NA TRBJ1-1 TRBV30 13 TGTGCCTGGAGTGTTGGGTCGAACACTGAAGCTTTCTTT CAWSVGSNTEAFF
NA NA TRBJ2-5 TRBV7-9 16 TGTGCCAGCAGCTTGGGGCGCGGGGGCATCAAAGAGACCCAGTACTTC CASSLGRGGIKETQYF
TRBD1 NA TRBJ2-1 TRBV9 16 TGTGCCAGCAGCGTAGAAGTCGCAGGGGGCTACAATGAGCAGTTCTTC CASSVEVAGGYNEQFF
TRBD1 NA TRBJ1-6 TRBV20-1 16 TGCAGTGCTAGAGATCTTAGCGACAGGGCCAATTCACCCCTCCACTTT CSARDLSDRANSPLHF
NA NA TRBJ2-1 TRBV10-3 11 TGTGCCATCAGTGAGGTCAATGAGCAGTTCTTC CAISEVNEQFF
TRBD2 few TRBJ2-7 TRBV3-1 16 TGTGCCAGCAGCCAAGATTTTGGGACTAGAGCATCCGAGCAGTACTTC CASSQDFGTRASEQYF
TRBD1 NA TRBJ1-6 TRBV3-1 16 TGTGCCAGCAGCCAAGAGTTGGACAGGGGCGCGCCACCCCTCCACTTT CASSQELDRGAPPLHF
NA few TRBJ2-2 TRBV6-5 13 TGTGCCTCGACGGACAAGAACACCGGGGAGCTGTTTTTT CASTDKNTGELFF
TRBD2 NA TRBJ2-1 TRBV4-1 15 TGCGCCAGCAGCCAAGAGGGACTAGCGTTTGATGAGCAGTTCTTC CASSQEGLAFDEQFF
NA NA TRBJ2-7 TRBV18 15 TGTGCCAGCTCACCACCGGGCGGACTCTCCTACGAGCAGTACTTC CASSPPGGLSYEQYF
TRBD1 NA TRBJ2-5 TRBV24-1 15 TGTGCCACCAGTGATACGAGGGGGCCTGGGGAGACCCAGTACTTC CATSDTRGPGETQYF
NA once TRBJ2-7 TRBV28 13 TGTGCCAGCAGTTTAGACTGGTCAAACGAGCAGTACTTC CASSLDWSNEQYF
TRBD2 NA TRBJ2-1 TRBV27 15 TGTGCCAGCAGTTTGAAGCGGGAGGGCCTTATGTTGCAGTTCTTC CASSLKREGLMLQFF
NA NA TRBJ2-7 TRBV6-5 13 TGTGCCATTGCCCGGGGGGCCGCCTACGAGCAGTACTTC CAIARGAAYEQYF
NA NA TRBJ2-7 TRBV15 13 TGTGCCACCAGCATCGGGCGAAGCTACGAGCAGTACTTC CATSIGRSYEQYF
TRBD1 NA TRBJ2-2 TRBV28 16 TGTGCCAGCAGTCCCCCAGGGGGCGCGAACACCGGGGAGCTGTTTTTT CASSPPGGANTGELFF
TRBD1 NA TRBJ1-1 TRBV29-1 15 TGCAGCGTTGAAGCCAGGACAGGGGGCATGACTGAAGCTTTCTTT CSVEARTGGMTEAFF
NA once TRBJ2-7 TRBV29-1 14 TGCAGCGGAGCGGGTGGCAGGGGATCCCGCGAGCAGTACTTC CSGAGGRGSREQYF
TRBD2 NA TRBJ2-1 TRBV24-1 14 TGTGCCACCCGGGGACTAGCAGAGTACAATGAGCAGTTCTTC CATRGLAEYNEQFF
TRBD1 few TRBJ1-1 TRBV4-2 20 TGTGCCAGCAGCCACCGATACCTTGAAGAGCGACAGGGTGTGAACACTGAAGCTTTCTTT CASSHRYLEERQGVNTEAFF
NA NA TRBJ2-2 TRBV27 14 TGTGCCAGCAGTTACTCGACTGGGGTCGGGGAGCTGTTTTTT CASSYSTGVGELFF
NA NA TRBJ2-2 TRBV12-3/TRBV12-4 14 TGTGCCAGCAGTGAATTCCAGGAGACCGGGGAGCTGTTTTTT CASSEFQETGELFF
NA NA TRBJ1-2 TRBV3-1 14 TGTGCCAGCAGCCAAGATCTGGCGAACTATGGCTACACCTTC CASSQDLANYGYTF
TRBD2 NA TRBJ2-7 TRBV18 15 TGTGCCAGCTCACCCCTTCTAGCGGGGGGAATGGAGCAGTACTTC CASSPLLAGGMEQYF
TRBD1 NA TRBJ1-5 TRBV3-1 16 TGTGCCAGCAGCCTGGGGACAGGGGTTAGCAATCAGCCCCAGCATTTT CASSLGTGVSNQPQHF
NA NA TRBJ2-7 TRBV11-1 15 TGTGCCAGCACCGTCTCGTCGGGGACGGGTAGCGAGCAGTACTTC CASTVSSGTGSEQYF
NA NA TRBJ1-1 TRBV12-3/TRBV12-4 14 TGTGCCAGCACCAAGGAGGGCCCGAACACTGAAGCTTTCTTT CASTKEGPNTEAFF
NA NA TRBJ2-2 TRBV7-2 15 TGTGCCAGCAGCTTAGGTGGGGGGAACACCGGGGAGCTGTTTTTT CASSLGGGNTGELFF
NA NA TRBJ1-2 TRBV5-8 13 TGTGCCAGCGGGGACACAGCGAACTATGGCTACACCTTC CASGDTANYGYTF
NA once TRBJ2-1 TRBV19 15 TGTGCCAGTAGTATAGCCCCCACCTGGGTCCATGAGCAGTTCTTC CASSIAPTWVHEQFF